The clone carrying this T cell receptor (beta chain) was seen a handful of times. In the study's own analysis: Amplified reference gene primers provided the basis for estimating nucleated cell counts. TCRdb keeps only in-frame clones here, not all; method: immunoSEQ multiplex PCR. V and J calls and clone size are those listed in that table; D and trimming were worked out from the DNA. The sample records about 270,000 clones, 65% to 90% being singletons. V lost 0 bases and J 14 bases, leaving 13 bases between the germline ends. Looked up from germline, CDR1 is LGHDT and CDR2 is YNNKEL (reference sequence). The CDR3 loop spans 12 amino acids. The data were taken from a study of blood T cell repertoires in COVID-19. In the study overall: Collection of acute and convalescent COVID-19 samples took place in the United States, Italy and Spain.

Recruitment covered 25 or so US areas and drew participants whose ages spanned about 18 to 100 years. Grouping used clinical history reported by participants in a survey and questionnaire. This sequence was found in a woman aged 45-65 years with acute COVID-19. This sequence joins TRBV3-1 (or the pseudogene TRBV3-2) and TRBJ1-1, with a tentative D call TRBD1 (5 bases). Sequencing was carried out using PBMCs or T cells enriched from blood (not recorded which). CDR3: CASSQDGRDPFF. DNA for the CDR3: TGTGCCAGCAGCCAAGATGGGAGGGACCCCTTCTTT.